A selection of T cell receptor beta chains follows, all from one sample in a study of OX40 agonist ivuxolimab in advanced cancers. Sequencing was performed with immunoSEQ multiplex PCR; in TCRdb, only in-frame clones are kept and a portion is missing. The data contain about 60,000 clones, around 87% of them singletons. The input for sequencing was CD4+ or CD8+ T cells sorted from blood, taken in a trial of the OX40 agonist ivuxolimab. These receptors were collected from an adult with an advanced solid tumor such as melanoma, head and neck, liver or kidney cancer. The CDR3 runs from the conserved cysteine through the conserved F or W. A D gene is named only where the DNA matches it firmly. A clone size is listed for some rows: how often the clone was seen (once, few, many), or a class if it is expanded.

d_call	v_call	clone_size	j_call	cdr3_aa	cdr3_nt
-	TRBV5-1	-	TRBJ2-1	CASTQGQGGFHEQFF	TGCGCCAGCACCCAGGGGCAGGGGGGTTTTCATGAGCAGTTCTTC
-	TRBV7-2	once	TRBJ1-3	CASSHPQSSGNTIYF	TGTGCCAGCAGCCACCCCCAGTCCTCTGGAAACACCATATATTTT
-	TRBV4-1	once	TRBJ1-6	CASSQDRGGANNSPLHF	TGCGCCAGCAGCCAAGATAGGGGGGGCGCAAATAATTCACCCCTCCACTTT
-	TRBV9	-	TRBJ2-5	CASSVGTGPRETQYF	TGTGCCAGCAGCGTAGGGACTGGCCCCAGGGAGACCCAGTACTTC
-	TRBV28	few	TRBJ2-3	CASNEQGASTDTQYF	TGTGCCAGCAACGAACAGGGTGCCAGCACAGATACGCAGTATTTT
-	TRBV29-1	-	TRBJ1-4	CSADGGANEKLFF	TGCAGCGCTGATGGAGGAGCTAATGAAAAACTGTTTTTT
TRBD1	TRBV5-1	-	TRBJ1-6	CASSLAGQGYSPLHF	TGCGCCAGCAGCTTGGCGGGACAGGGATATTCACCCCTCCACTTT
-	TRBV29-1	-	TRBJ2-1	CSVPGTGLYNEQFF	TGCAGCGTTCCCGGGACTGGGCTCTACAATGAGCAGTTCTTC
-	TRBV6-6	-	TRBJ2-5	CASRGGVEKTQYF	TGTGCCAGCAGGGGGGGAGTGGAGAAGACCCAGTACTTC
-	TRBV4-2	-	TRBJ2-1	CASSQGNLAYNEQFF	TGTGCCAGCAGCCAAGGTAACCTTGCTTACAATGAGCAGTTCTTC
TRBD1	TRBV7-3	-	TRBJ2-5	CASSSGSGGFGETQYF	TGTGCCAGCAGCTCGGGTTCAGGGGGCTTCGGAGAGACCCAGTACTTC
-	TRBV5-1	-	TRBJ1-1	CASSVFTGGGKAFF	TGCGCCAGCAGCGTTTTTACAGGAGGGGGAAAAGCTTTCTTT
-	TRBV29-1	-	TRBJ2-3	CSVEENTQYF	TGCAGCGTTGAGGAAAATACGCAGTATTTT
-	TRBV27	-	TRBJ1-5	CASSPRDSNQPQHF	TGTGCCAGCAGTCCCCGGGACAGCAATCAGCCCCAGCATTTT
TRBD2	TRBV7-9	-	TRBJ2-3	CASSPGTSGLVDTQYF	TGTGCCAGCAGTCCTGGGACTAGCGGGCTGGTTGATACGCAGTATTTT
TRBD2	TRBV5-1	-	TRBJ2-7	CASSLTSGGAYEQYF	TGCGCCAGCAGCTTGACTAGCGGGGGAGCCTACGAGCAGTACTTC
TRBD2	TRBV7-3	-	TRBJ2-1	CASSPNVAGYNEQFF	TGTGCCAGCAGCCCGAACGTAGCGGGTTACAATGAGCAGTTCTTC